This T cell receptor beta chain was identified during a study of graft-versus-host responses after intestinal transplantation (dated by TCRdb to the early 2020s). About the investigation overall: The transplants that recipients got were multivisceral, liver-intestinal, or isolated intestinal. Anti-thymocyte globulin induction was given to all recipients, followed by maintenance tacrolimus and steroids for approximately 3 years. Graft-versus-host and host-versus-graft alloreactive T cell clones were tracked in the graft, circulation and bone marrow after intestinal transplantation using bulk TCR-beta CDR3 sequencing. To identify alloreactive clones, pre-transplant mixed lymphocyte reaction products were sequenced and then compared with unstimulated pre-transplant donor and recipient T cells. Of the 20 to 30 intestinal transplant recipients enrolled in the cohort, one of whom was a retransplant, a few patients without pretransplant specimens were excluded. Donor T cell macrochimerism was defined as a peak of at least 4% donor T cells among recipient peripheral blood mononuclear cells. Rather than being sequenced by the commercial service, samples from a few later patients were sequenced in-house on an Illumina MiSeq and processed with MiXCR. Study-wide findings and limitations: Conclusions were limited by the relatively low number and heterogeneity of intestinal transplant patients. GvH clones were detected in recipient bone marrow, and some appeared earlier in ileal mucosa or blood, consistent with an intestinal mucosal origin. Early after transplant, peak levels of circulating GvH clones were found to be associated with declines in HvG clones. High GvH to HvG T cell clonal ratios were observed in the allografts of patients with donor T cell macrochimerism.

A word on this clone: The antigen it recognizes is unknown. No much larger clonotype is one base removed from it; base qualities were not supplied.

Library generation was performed with the immunoSEQ multiplex PCR assay. For most patients, genomic DNA was isolated with the Qiagen DNeasy Blood and Tissue Kit and sent frozen to Adaptive Biotechnologies for TCR sequencing. High-throughput TCR-beta CDR3 sequencing of genomic DNA from most patients was performed by Adaptive Biotechnologies. Under the source paper's analysis protocol: Adaptive's ImmunoSEQ software supplied the TCR sequencing data for approximately 18 patients, while MiXCR and VDJtools were used to process a few other patients. To correct CD4 versus CD8 sorting errors, sequences present in both subsets at a frequency ratio below 5:1 were removed. CDR3 nucleotide sequences shared between donor and recipient were removed because their origin could not be assigned. To count as alloreactive, a clone needed at least 2-fold expansion over unstimulated cells and a minimum CFSE-low frequency of 0.002% (template counts) or 0.001% (read counts). A clone was considered mappable if detected in the sequenced pre-transplant spleen, lymph node, or MLR CFSE-low populations of the donor or recipient. Cumulative frequency of alloreactive clones was calculated as a percentage of all sequences weighted by copy number. As stored in TCRdb, this immuneACCESS dataset retains in-frame rearrangements with V and J assigned. A fraction of the clones does not appear; measured against another copy, unresolved V genes explain less than half of the discrepancy, and the remainder lacks a known reason. That table supplies the V and J calls and clone size; D and trimming were determined from the DNA. For this sample there are about 86,000 clones; approximately 90% appear just once. Clones ranked in the top ten supply roughly 0.28% of the sample.

The V end loses 5 bases and the J end loses 6 bases, and a stretch of 12 bases separates them. The CDR3 has 13 amino acids, counting the end cysteine and phenylalanine. The CDR3 DNA has 39 bases and is translated from base 1. Sequences SGHRS (CDR1) and YFSETQ (CDR2) are obtained from the germline V gene. The time point tag for this specimen amounts to: cells obtained before transplantation from donor or recipient. CD3+CD4+ and CD3+CD8+ populations were FACS-sorted from unstimulated pre-transplant donor and recipient cells taken from spleen or lymph nodes. The receptor comes from a human donor who was the organ donor for an intestinal transplant. Recombination linked TRBV5-1 to TRBJ2-1; no confident D gene assignment can be made. This specimen was unstimulated CD4+ T cells sorted from spleen or lymph node cells, taken before transplant. At the DNA level, the sequence is TGCGCCAGCAGTATCGGTCCCCGCAATGAGCAGTTCTTC. Its protein product is CASSIGPRNEQFF.